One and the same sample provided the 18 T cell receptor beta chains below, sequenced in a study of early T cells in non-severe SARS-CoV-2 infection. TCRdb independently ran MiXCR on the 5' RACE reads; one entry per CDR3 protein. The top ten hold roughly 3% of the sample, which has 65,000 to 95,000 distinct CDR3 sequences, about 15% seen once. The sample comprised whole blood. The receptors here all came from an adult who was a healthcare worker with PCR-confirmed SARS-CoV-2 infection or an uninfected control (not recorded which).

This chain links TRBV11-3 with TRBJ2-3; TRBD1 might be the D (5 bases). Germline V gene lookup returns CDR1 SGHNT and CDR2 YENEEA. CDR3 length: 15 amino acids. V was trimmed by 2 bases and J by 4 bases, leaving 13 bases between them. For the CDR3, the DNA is TGTGCCAGCAGCTTACTGGGGCTTTCGGCAGATACGCAGTATTTT. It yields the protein CASSLLGLSADTQYF.

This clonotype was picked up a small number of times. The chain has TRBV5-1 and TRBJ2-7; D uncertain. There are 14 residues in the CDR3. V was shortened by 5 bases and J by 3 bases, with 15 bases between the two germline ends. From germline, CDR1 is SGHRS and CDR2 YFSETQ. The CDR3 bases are TGCGCCAGCAGAGGGCCGGCTCCTCTCTACGAGCAGTACTTC. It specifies CASRGPAPLYEQYF. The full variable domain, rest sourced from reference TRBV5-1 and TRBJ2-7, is KAGVTQTPRYLIKTRGQQVTLSCSPISGHRSVSWYQQTPGQGLQFLFEYFSETQRNKGNFPGRFSGRQFSNSRSEMNVSTLELGDSALYLCASRGPAPLYEQYFGPGTRLTVT.

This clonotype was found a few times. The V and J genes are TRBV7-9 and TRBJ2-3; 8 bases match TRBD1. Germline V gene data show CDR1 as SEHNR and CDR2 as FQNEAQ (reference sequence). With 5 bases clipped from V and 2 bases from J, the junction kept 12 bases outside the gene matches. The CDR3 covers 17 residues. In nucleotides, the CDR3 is TGTGCCAGCAGCCTAACACAGGGGGTCACCCTCACAGATACGCAGTATTTT. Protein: CASSLTQGVTLTDTQYF. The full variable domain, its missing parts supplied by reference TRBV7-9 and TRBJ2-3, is DTGVSQNPRHKITKRGQNVTFRCDPISEHNRLYWYRQTLGQGPEFLTYFQNEAQLEKSRLLSDRFSAERPKGSFSTLEIQRTEQGDSAMYLCASSLTQGVTLTDTQYFGPGTRLTVL.

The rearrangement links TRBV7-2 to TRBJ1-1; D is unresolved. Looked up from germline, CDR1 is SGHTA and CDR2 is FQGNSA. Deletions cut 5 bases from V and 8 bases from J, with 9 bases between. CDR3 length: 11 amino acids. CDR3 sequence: CASSIGLEAFF. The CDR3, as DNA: TGTGCCAGCAGCATAGGGTTAGAAGCTTTCTTT.

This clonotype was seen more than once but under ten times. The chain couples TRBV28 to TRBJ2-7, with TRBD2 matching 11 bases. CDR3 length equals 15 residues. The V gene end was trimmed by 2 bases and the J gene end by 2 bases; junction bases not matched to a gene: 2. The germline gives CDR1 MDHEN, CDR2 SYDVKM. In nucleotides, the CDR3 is TGTGCCAGCAGTTTAGAGACTAGCGGGGCCTACGAGCAGTACTTC. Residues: CASSLETSGAYEQYF.

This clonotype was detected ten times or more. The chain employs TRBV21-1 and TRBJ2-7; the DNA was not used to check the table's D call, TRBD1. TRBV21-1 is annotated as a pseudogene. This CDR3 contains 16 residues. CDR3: CASSKASQGTSYEQYF. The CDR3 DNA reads TGTGCCAGCAGCAAAGCGTCGCAGGGAACTTCCTACGAGCAGTACTTC.

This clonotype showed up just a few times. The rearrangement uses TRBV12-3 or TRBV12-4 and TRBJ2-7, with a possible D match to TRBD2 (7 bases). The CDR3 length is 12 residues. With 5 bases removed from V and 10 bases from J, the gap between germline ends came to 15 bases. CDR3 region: CASSQGGVGQYF. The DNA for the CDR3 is TGTGCCAGCAGTCAAGGGGGGGTTGGTCAGTACTTC.

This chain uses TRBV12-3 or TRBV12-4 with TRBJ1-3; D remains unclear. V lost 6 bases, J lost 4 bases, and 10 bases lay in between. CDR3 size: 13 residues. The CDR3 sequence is CASRLTPGNTIYF. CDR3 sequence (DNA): TGTGCCAGCAGGTTAACACCCGGAAACACCATATATTTT.

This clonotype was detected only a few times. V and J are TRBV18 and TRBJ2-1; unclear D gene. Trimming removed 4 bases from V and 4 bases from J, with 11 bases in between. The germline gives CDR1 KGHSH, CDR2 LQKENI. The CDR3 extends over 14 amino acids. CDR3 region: CASSHVETYNEQFF. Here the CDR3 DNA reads TGTGCCAGCTCACACGTCGAGACGTACAATGAGCAGTTCTTC.

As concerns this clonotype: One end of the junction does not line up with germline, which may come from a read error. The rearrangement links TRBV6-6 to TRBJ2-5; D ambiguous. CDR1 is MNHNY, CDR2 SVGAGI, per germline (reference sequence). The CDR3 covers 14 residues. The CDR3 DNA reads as TGTGCCAGCATATTAAGCGCAATCGGAGAGACCCAGCACTTC. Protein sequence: CASILSAIGETQHF.

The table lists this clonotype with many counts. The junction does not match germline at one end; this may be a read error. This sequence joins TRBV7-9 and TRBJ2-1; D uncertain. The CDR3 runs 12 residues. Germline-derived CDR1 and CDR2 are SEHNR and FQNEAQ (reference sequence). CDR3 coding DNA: TGTGCCAGCAGTTTAGTCGGGAATGAGCAGTTCTTC. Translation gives CASSLVGNEQFF. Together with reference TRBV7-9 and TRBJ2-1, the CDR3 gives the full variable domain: DTGVSQNPRHKITKRGQNVTFRCDPISEHNRLYWYRQTLGQGPEFLTYFQNEAQLEKSRLLSDRFSAERPKGSFSTLEIQRTEQGDSAMYLCASSLVGNEQFFGPGTRLTVL.

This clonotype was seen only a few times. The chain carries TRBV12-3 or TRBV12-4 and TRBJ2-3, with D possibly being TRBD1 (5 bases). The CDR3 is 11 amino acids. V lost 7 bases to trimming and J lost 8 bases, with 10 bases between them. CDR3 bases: TGTGCCAGCACCCTAAGGGGTACGCAGTATTTT. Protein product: CASTLRGTQYF.

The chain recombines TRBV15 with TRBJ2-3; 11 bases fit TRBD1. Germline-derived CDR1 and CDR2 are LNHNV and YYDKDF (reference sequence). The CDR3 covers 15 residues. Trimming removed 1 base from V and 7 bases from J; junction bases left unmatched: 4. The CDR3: CATSRGTGGLYTQYF. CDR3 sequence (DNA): TGTGCCACCAGCAGAGGGACAGGGGGCTTGTATACGCAGTATTTT.

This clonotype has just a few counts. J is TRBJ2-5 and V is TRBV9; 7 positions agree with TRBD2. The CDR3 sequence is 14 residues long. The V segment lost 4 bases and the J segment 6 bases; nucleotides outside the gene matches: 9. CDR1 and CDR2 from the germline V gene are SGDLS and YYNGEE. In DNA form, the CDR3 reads TGTGCCAGCAGCCAGGCGGGGGAACGGAAGACCCAGTACTTC. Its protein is CASSQAGERKTQYF. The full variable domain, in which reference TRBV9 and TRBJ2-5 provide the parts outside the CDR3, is DSGVTQTPKHLITATGQRVTLRCSPRSGDLSVYWYQQSLDQGLQFLIQYYNGEERAKGNILERFSAQQFPDLHSELNLSSLELGDSALYFCASSQAGERKTQYFGPGTRLLVL.

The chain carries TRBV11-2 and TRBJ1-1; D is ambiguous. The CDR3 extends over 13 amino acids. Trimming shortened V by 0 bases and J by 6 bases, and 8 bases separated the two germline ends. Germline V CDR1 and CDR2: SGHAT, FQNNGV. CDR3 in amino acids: CASSLDRGPEAFF. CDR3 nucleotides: TGTGCCAGCAGCTTAGATAGAGGTCCTGAAGCTTTCTTT.

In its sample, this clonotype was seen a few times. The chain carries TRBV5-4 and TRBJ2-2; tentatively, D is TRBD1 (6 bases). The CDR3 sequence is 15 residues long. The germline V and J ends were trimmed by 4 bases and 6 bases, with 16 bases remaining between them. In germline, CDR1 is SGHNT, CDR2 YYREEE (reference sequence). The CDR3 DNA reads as TGTGCCAGCAGCCCACAGATACAGGGCTCCGGGGAGCTGTTTTTT. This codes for CASSPQIQGSGELFF.

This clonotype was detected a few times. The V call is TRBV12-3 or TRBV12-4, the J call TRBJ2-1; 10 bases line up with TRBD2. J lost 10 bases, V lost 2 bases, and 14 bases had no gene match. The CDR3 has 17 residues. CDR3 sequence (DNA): TGTGCCAGCAGTTTATCCCGACTAGCGGGTTGGGCTGAGGAGCAGTTCTTC. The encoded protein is CASSLSRLAGWAEEQFF.

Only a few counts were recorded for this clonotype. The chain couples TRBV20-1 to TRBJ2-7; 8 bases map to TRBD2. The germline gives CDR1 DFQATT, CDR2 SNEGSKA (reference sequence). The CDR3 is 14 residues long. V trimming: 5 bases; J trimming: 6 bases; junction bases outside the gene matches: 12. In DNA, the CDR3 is TGCAGTGCTCGTGGAGGGCGGGAGGAGCGCGAGCAGTACTTC. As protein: CSARGGREEREQYF.